These T cell receptor beta chains were read from a single sample in a study of cytomegalovirus exposure and HLA in healthy donors. The protocol was immunoSEQ multiplex PCR, while the TCRdb copy is restricted to in-frame clones and leaves out a portion. The data contain around 140,000 clones, about 8.9% of them singletons. Sequencing input: PBMCs. These receptors were taken from a man in his fifties or sixties in good health and CMV-seronegative. Each CDR3 is given with its conserved first and last residue. A D gene is named only where the DNA matches it firmly. Clone size is stated in some rows and not others, as once, few, many or a class when expanded.

j_gene: TRBJ1-1; d_gene: NA; abundance: many; v_gene: TRBV6-5; CDR3nt: TGTGCCAGCAGTTACTGGGGGCAGAACACTGAAGCTTTCTTT; CDR3aa: CASSYWGQNTEAFF
j_gene: TRBJ1-2; d_gene: NA; abundance: NA; v_gene: TRBV19; CDR3nt: TGTGCCAGTAGTATTCGGGAAGGGCTCAAAATCAGAGGCTACACCTTC; CDR3aa: CASSIREGLKIRGYTF
j_gene: TRBJ2-1; d_gene: TRBD1; abundance: few; v_gene: TRBV5-1; CDR3nt: TGCGCCAGCAGGGCGACAGGGGGCTCCTACAATGAGCAGTTCTTC; CDR3aa: CASRATGGSYNEQFF
j_gene: TRBJ1-1; d_gene: NA; abundance: few; v_gene: TRBV5-6; CDR3nt: TGTGCCAGCACACCGGGTCAGATGGTCACTGAAGCTTTCTTT; CDR3aa: CASTPGQMVTEAFF
j_gene: TRBJ2-3; d_gene: NA; abundance: few; v_gene: TRBV25-1; CDR3nt: TGTGCCAGCAGCGATAGACGGAGAACGGGGGATACGCAGTATTTT; CDR3aa: CASSDRRRTGDTQYF
j_gene: TRBJ1-3; d_gene: NA; abundance: NA; v_gene: TRBV28; CDR3nt: TGTGCCAGCACCTACCACGGGATCGGAAACACCATATATTTT; CDR3aa: CASTYHGIGNTIYF
j_gene: TRBJ2-7; d_gene: NA; abundance: NA; v_gene: TRBV28; CDR3nt: TGTGCCAGCAGTTTAAAGGCTGGAGGTCTAGCCCTGTACGAGCAGTACTTC; CDR3aa: CASSLKAGGLALYEQYF
j_gene: TRBJ1-2; d_gene: TRBD1; abundance: few; v_gene: TRBV27; CDR3nt: TGTGCCACCGGGACAGGCCTTAACTATGGCTACACCTTC; CDR3aa: CATGTGLNYGYTF
j_gene: TRBJ2-7; d_gene: TRBD1; abundance: few; v_gene: TRBV7-9; CDR3nt: TGTGCCAGCAGCTCCATATCCGGGACAGGAAACCCCTACGAGCAGTACTTC; CDR3aa: CASSSISGTGNPYEQYF
j_gene: TRBJ2-3; d_gene: TRBD2; abundance: few; v_gene: TRBV10-3; CDR3nt: TGTGCCATCAGTGGGCTAGCGGGGGGTGGAGATACGCAGTATTTT; CDR3aa: CAISGLAGGGDTQYF
j_gene: TRBJ1-1; d_gene: NA; abundance: NA; v_gene: TRBV7-2; CDR3nt: TGTGCCAGCAGCTTAGGGCCAGGGATGAACACTGAAGCTTTCTTT; CDR3aa: CASSLGPGMNTEAFF
j_gene: TRBJ1-1; d_gene: NA; abundance: few; v_gene: TRBV7-8; CDR3nt: TGTGCCAGCAGCCCGGACAGATTCCAAACTGAAGCTTTCTTT; CDR3aa: CASSPDRFQTEAFF
j_gene: TRBJ1-1; d_gene: NA; abundance: few; v_gene: TRBV11-2; CDR3nt: TGTGCCAGCAGTCAATTGTGGGGGGTCTCTGAAGCTTTCTTT; CDR3aa: CASSQLWGVSEAFF
j_gene: TRBJ2-1; d_gene: TRBD2; abundance: few; v_gene: TRBV27; CDR3nt: TGTGCCAGCAGTTTAGAACTAGCGGGAGGGTACAATGAGCAGTTCTTC; CDR3aa: CASSLELAGGYNEQFF
j_gene: TRBJ1-5; d_gene: NA; abundance: NA; v_gene: TRBV27; CDR3nt: TGTGCCAGCAGTTTTACAGGAGGCAATCAGCCCCAGCATTTT; CDR3aa: CASSFTGGNQPQHF
j_gene: TRBJ2-2; d_gene: NA; abundance: few; v_gene: TRBV25-1; CDR3nt: TGTGCCAGCACTGGGGGCGGAGACACCGGGGAGCTGTTTTTT; CDR3aa: CASTGGGDTGELFF
j_gene: TRBJ1-5; d_gene: NA; abundance: few; v_gene: TRBV6-1; CDR3nt: TGTGCCAGCAGGGGAGAGGGTCGGATCCAGCCCCAGCATTTT; CDR3aa: CASRGEGRIQPQHF
j_gene: TRBJ2-7; d_gene: TRBD2; abundance: few; v_gene: TRBV14; CDR3nt: TGTGCCAGCAGCACAACTAGCGGAGGCTCCTACGAGCAGTACTTC; CDR3aa: CASSTTSGGSYEQYF
j_gene: TRBJ2-5; d_gene: NA; abundance: NA; v_gene: TRBV6-1; CDR3nt: TGTGCCAGCGTGGGCAGGTCAGAGACCCAGTACTTC; CDR3aa: CASVGRSETQYF
j_gene: TRBJ1-1; d_gene: NA; abundance: few; v_gene: TRBV6-1; CDR3nt: TGTGCCAGCAGTGAAGTGGGGGGGCTGCTGAACACTGAAGCTTTCTTT; CDR3aa: CASSEVGGLLNTEAFF
j_gene: TRBJ1-1; d_gene: NA; abundance: many; v_gene: TRBV30; CDR3nt: TGTGCCTGGAGTGTCGGCAGGGGTAGGGCTTTCTTT; CDR3aa: CAWSVGRGRAFF
j_gene: TRBJ2-1; d_gene: TRBD2; abundance: few; v_gene: TRBV4-1; CDR3nt: TGCGCCAGCAGCCAAGTTGAGCGGGGGGGTCACGAGCAGTTCTTC; CDR3aa: CASSQVERGGHEQFF
j_gene: TRBJ2-7; d_gene: TRBD1; abundance: few; v_gene: TRBV5-1; CDR3nt: TGCGCCAGCAGCCCCGGGACAGTCTCCTACGAGCAGTACTTC; CDR3aa: CASSPGTVSYEQYF
j_gene: TRBJ2-7; d_gene: TRBD2; abundance: NA; v_gene: TRBV7-9; CDR3nt: TGTGCCAGCACCGGGACTAGCGGGATCTCCTACGAGCAGTACTTC; CDR3aa: CASTGTSGISYEQYF
j_gene: TRBJ1-5; d_gene: NA; abundance: NA; v_gene: TRBV6-5; CDR3nt: TGTGCCAGCAGCCAGAACAGCGGTCAGCCCCAGCATTTT; CDR3aa: CASSQNSGQPQHF
j_gene: TRBJ1-1; d_gene: NA; abundance: NA; v_gene: TRBV9; CDR3nt: TGTGCCAGCAGCTTCAACCTGGACGGGGGGCAGGCTTTCTTT; CDR3aa: CASSFNLDGGQAFF
j_gene: TRBJ2-7; d_gene: TRBD1; abundance: NA; v_gene: TRBV7-3; CDR3nt: TGTGCCAGCAGCTTAAGTAGGACAGGGTCGTACGAGCAGTACTTC; CDR3aa: CASSLSRTGSYEQYF
j_gene: TRBJ2-3; d_gene: TRBD2; abundance: few; v_gene: TRBV10-3; CDR3nt: TGTGCCATCAGTGACCGATCAAGCGGGACCTTCACAGATACGCAGTATTTT; CDR3aa: CAISDRSSGTFTDTQYF
j_gene: TRBJ1-2; d_gene: TRBD1; abundance: few; v_gene: TRBV7-9; CDR3nt: TGTGCCAGCGGGGCGAGGGACAGGGGATTACGTCCTACTAACTATGGCTACACCTTC; CDR3aa: CASGARDRGLRPTNYGYTF
j_gene: TRBJ2-5; d_gene: TRBD1; abundance: few; v_gene: TRBV5-6; CDR3nt: TGTGCCAGCAGCTTCGGGACAGGGATCGAGACCCAGTACTTC; CDR3aa: CASSFGTGIETQYF
j_gene: TRBJ2-1; d_gene: NA; abundance: few; v_gene: TRBV7-2; CDR3nt: TGTGCCAGCAGCTCCGAGATAAGGGGCAATGAGCAGTTCTTC; CDR3aa: CASSSEIRGNEQFF
j_gene: TRBJ2-2; d_gene: NA; abundance: few; v_gene: TRBV5-6; CDR3nt: TGTGCCAGCAGCCGGACACCGAACACCGGGGAGCTGTTTTTT; CDR3aa: CASSRTPNTGELFF
j_gene: TRBJ2-3; d_gene: NA; abundance: few; v_gene: TRBV4-2; CDR3nt: TGTGCCAGCAGCCAAGATATTCGCACAGATACGCAGTATTTT; CDR3aa: CASSQDIRTDTQYF
j_gene: TRBJ1-2; d_gene: NA; abundance: few; v_gene: TRBV7-9; CDR3nt: TGTGCCAGCAGCCCTTTGGCGGGAAAATTTGGCTACACCTTC; CDR3aa: CASSPLAGKFGYTF
j_gene: TRBJ2-5; d_gene: NA; abundance: few; v_gene: TRBV30; CDR3nt: TGTGCCTGTTCTTGGACACCGCGGGAGACCCAGTACTTC; CDR3aa: CACSWTPRETQYF
j_gene: TRBJ2-6; d_gene: NA; abundance: NA; v_gene: TRBV5-4; CDR3nt: TGTGCCAGCAGTTCCCGGGACTCACCGTCTGGGGCCAACGTCCTGACTTTC; CDR3aa: CASSSRDSPSGANVLTF
j_gene: TRBJ1-2; d_gene: NA; abundance: NA; v_gene: TRBV30; CDR3nt: TGTGCCTGGAGTGTTGGGGGAGGCTATGGCTACACCTTC; CDR3aa: CAWSVGGGYGYTF
j_gene: TRBJ2-5; d_gene: NA; abundance: NA; v_gene: TRBV30; CDR3nt: TGTGCCTGGAGTGCCGGGATCCAAGAGACCCAGTACTTC; CDR3aa: CAWSAGIQETQYF
j_gene: TRBJ2-3; d_gene: NA; abundance: NA; v_gene: TRBV13; CDR3nt: TGTGCCAGCAGCTTAGGCAGGGAAACAGATACGCAGTATTTT; CDR3aa: CASSLGRETDTQYF
j_gene: TRBJ2-7; d_gene: TRBD1; abundance: few; v_gene: TRBV19; CDR3nt: TGTGCCACCGCCCCCCCGGGACAGGGGTACGAGCAGTACTTC; CDR3aa: CATAPPGQGYEQYF
j_gene: TRBJ2-1; d_gene: TRBD2; abundance: NA; v_gene: TRBV2; CDR3nt: TGTGCCAGCAGGGCCGAGGCTAGCGGGGGGGCGGATGAGCAGTTCTTC; CDR3aa: CASRAEASGGADEQFF
j_gene: TRBJ2-7; d_gene: NA; abundance: few; v_gene: TRBV6-6; CDR3nt: TGTGCCAGCAGTTCCGTGGCCACCCACGAGCAGTACTTC; CDR3aa: CASSSVATHEQYF
j_gene: TRBJ2-1; d_gene: NA; abundance: few; v_gene: TRBV7-9; CDR3nt: TGTGCCAGCAGCTTATCCGCCAGGGGCTACAATGAGCAGTTCTTC; CDR3aa: CASSLSARGYNEQFF
j_gene: TRBJ2-5; d_gene: TRBD2; abundance: NA; v_gene: TRBV28; CDR3nt: TGTGCCAGCAGGGGTAGCGGGGGAGGGGAGACCCAGTACTTC; CDR3aa: CASRGSGGGETQYF
j_gene: TRBJ2-6; d_gene: TRBD1; abundance: few; v_gene: TRBV9; CDR3nt: TGTGCCAGCAGCGGACAGGGCAAATTCTCTGGGGCCAACGTCCTGACTTTC; CDR3aa: CASSGQGKFSGANVLTF
j_gene: TRBJ2-6; d_gene: NA; abundance: few; v_gene: TRBV15; CDR3nt: TGTGCCACCAGCCTTCACAGGGATTTCTCTGGGGCCAACGTCCTGACTTTC; CDR3aa: CATSLHRDFSGANVLTF
j_gene: TRBJ1-3; d_gene: NA; abundance: NA; v_gene: TRBV6-1; CDR3nt: TGTGCCAGCAGTGTAATCTGGGCAGGGCCGTCAAGGTCTGGAAACACCATATATTTT; CDR3aa: CASSVIWAGPSRSGNTIYF
j_gene: TRBJ1-1; d_gene: TRBD1; abundance: few; v_gene: TRBV6-6; CDR3nt: TGTGCCAGCAGTCAGACAGGGGTCCCCCTTGAAGCTTTCTTT; CDR3aa: CASSQTGVPLEAFF
j_gene: TRBJ2-7; d_gene: TRBD1; abundance: few; v_gene: TRBV5-4; CDR3nt: TGTGCCACAACCGGGACAGGGGTAAGGGACGCATCCTACGAGCAGTACTTC; CDR3aa: CATTGTGVRDASYEQYF